The rows below give T cell receptor beta chains drawn from one sample of a study of blood T cell repertoires in COVID-19. Profiling relied on immunoSEQ multiplex PCR, and the TCRdb table lists in-frame clones only, not all of them. Among 200,000 to 250,000 clones listed, around four fifths were seen once. Sequences were obtained from peripheral blood. The receptor source for this set is a man aged 50 or older with active or convalescent COVID-19. CDR3s include the opening cysteine and the closing phenylalanine or tryptophan. A D gene is named only where the DNA matches it firmly. Clone size is shown for a subset of rows, as once, few, many or a class of expanded clone.

TRBD1	TRBJ1-4	.	TRBV6-5	TGTGCCAGCAGAGGGACAGGGTTTGAAAAACTGTTTTTT	CASRGTGFEKLFF
.	TRBJ1-3	.	TRBV6-2/TRBV6-3	TGTGCCAGCAGTGGTGGGCAGTCGGGACTCCTATCTTTTCGAAGCACCATATATTTT	CASSGGQSGLLSFRSTIYF
.	TRBJ2-4	.	TRBV28	TGTGCCAGCAGTTCAGTTTTAGCCAAAAACATTCAGTACTTC	CASSSVLAKNIQYF
TRBD1	TRBJ1-2	.	TRBV7-3	TGTGCCAGCAGCCAAGGACAGGGGGCGATGGGCTACACCTTC	CASSQGQGAMGYTF
.	TRBJ1-3	.	TRBV6-5	TGTGCCAGCACAGGGCTTTTCTCTGGAAACACCATATATTTT	CASTGLFSGNTIYF
.	TRBJ1-4	.	TRBV4-3	TGCGCCAGCAGCACTATCCGACGCGAGGAAAAACTGTTTTTT	CASSTIRREEKLFF
TRBD1	TRBJ2-7	.	TRBV13	TGTGCCAGCAGCCTTCGAGGGACAGGGGGCTTCGAGCAGTACTTC	CASSLRGTGGFEQYF
.	TRBJ2-2	.	TRBV10-3	TGTGCCATCAGCCTGACAGAGAACACCGGGGAGCTGTTTTTT	CAISLTENTGELFF
TRBD2	TRBJ2-5	.	TRBV7-7	TGTGCTAGCAGCTTAGGACTAGCGGGTATCCAAGAGACCCAGTACTTC	CASSLGLAGIQETQYF
TRBD1	TRBJ2-2	.	TRBV19	TGTGCCAGTAGGGCCTACAGGGGGAACACCGGGGAGCTGTTTTTT	CASRAYRGNTGELFF
.	TRBJ1-4	once	TRBV11-2	TGTGCCAGCAGCCCGTTGACAGGCACTCCTAATGAAAAACTGTTTTTT	CASSPLTGTPNEKLFF
.	TRBJ2-2	.	TRBV27	TGTGCCAGCAGTCAAACAGCGAACACCGGGGAGCTGTTTTTT	CASSQTANTGELFF
.	TRBJ1-1	.	TRBV7-9	TGTGCCAGCAGCTTAAAAGGGACAACAAAAGGGAACACTGAAGCTTTCTTT	CASSLKGTTKGNTEAFF
TRBD1	TRBJ1-1	.	TRBV11-2	TGTGCCAGCAGCTTCGGACAGGGGAGGACTGAAGCTTTCTTT	CASSFGQGRTEAFF
TRBD1	TRBJ2-3	.	TRBV7-9	TGTGCCAGCAGCTTCGGGACAGGGTCAGATACGCAGTATTTT	CASSFGTGSDTQYF
.	TRBJ2-7	.	TRBV19	TGTGCCAGTAGTATTCAAGGGGCCCCTACCTACGAGCAGTACTTC	CASSIQGAPTYEQYF
TRBD1	TRBJ2-7	.	TRBV28	TGTGCCAGCAGTTTAACAGGGGGCTCCTACGAGCAGTACTTC	CASSLTGGSYEQYF
TRBD1	TRBJ1-4	.	TRBV27	TGTGCCAGCAGTGGAACAGGGGCCAGTGAAAAACTGTTTTTT	CASSGTGASEKLFF
.	TRBJ2-7	.	TRBV7-9	TGTGCCAGCACCCCTTACCCGGGGGAATACGAGCAGTACTTC	CASTPYPGEYEQYF
.	TRBJ1-4	.	TRBV9	TGTGCCAGCAGCGCCAAGGGGGTTACTAATGAAAAACTGTTTTTT	CASSAKGVTNEKLFF
.	TRBJ1-4	once	TRBV4-3	TGCGCCAGCAGCCAAGATCGGGGTACAGCCCGGAAACTGTTTTTT	CASSQDRGTARKLFF
TRBD1	TRBJ2-5	.	TRBV24-1	TGTGCCACCAGTGAAAGACAGGGGGCTCGAGAGACCCAGTACTTC	CATSERQGARETQYF